This T cell receptor beta chain appears in the sequencing data of a study of Tregs in tolerant kidney transplant recipients (dated by TCRdb to the late 2010s). With respect to the entire study: The study used TCRbeta sequencing to identify donor-specific regulatory T cells before combined kidney and bone marrow transplantation, then tracked those cells after transplant. In a few healthy controls, several methods of expanding Tregs specific for an allogeneic donor were compared by TCRbeta repertoire sequencing.

Thawed PBMCs were FACS-sorted into unstimulated Tregs (CD4+CD25+CD127-), CD4+ non-Tregs (CD4+CD25-), CD4 cells and CD8 cells. Blood from healthy controls was obtained either from healthy volunteers or as purchased buffy coats. Healthy control blood was processed by Ficoll density gradient to PBMCs and cryopreserved; patient PBMCs were collected before and after transplant. Here is what the overall study found, with its caveats: Biological reproducibility was not directly assessed, although technical replication error appeared to be minimal. Expanding Tregs with activated donor B cells appeared to identify the most biologically relevant and donor-specific TCRbeta repertoire. The study was limited by small patient numbers, and the findings need validation in larger populations and under other immunosuppression protocols.

Note on this clone: Its recognized antigen is unknown. Per-nucleotide qualities are absent, and no much larger clonotype sits a single base away.

For TCRbeta CDR3 sequencing, genomic DNA was extracted from sorted cells using the QIAGEN DNeasy Blood and Tissue Kit. High-throughput TCRbeta CDR3 sequencing, including PCR amplification with bias correction and internal controls, was performed commercially through immunoSEQ. The authors processed their data as follows. A unique productive TCRbeta sequence was defined by the CDR3 nucleotide sequence when primers matched, and otherwise by the CDR3 amino acid sequence together with the Vbeta and Jbeta genes. Sorting error was corrected by removing sequences shared between sorted populations at a frequency ratio of 2:1 or less, and the remaining shared sequences were assigned to the higher population. Donor-reactive sequences were defined as at least 5-fold expanded in CFSE-low cells versus unstimulated cells, with frequency of at least 0.01% in CFSE-low cells. Jensen-Shannon divergence calculated on the top 100 TCRbeta sequences ranked by frequency was used to measure repertoire divergence. For samples with multiple sequencing runs, sorting error was corrected in each run separately before the runs were combined. Drawn from immuneACCESS, this table holds only the in-frame rearrangements with V and J called that TCRdb kept. Clones are partly lost; checked studies trace under half to an unresolved V gene and leave the rest unexplained. For V, J and clone size, that table is used; D and trimming come from the DNA. The sample profile shows hundreds of thousands of clones; 65% to 85% of them were found once. Jointly, the top ten make up around 0.68% of the sample.

Spanning cysteine to phenylalanine, the CDR3 consists of 17 amino acids. Of all the DNA, just the CDR3 is kept, 51 bases in frame from base 1. Between the V and J ends, shortened by 6 bases and 0 bases respectively, the junction contains 15 bases. The germline V gene (reference sequence) specifies LNHDA as CDR1 and SQIVND as CDR2. The rearranged segments are TRBV19 and TRBJ1-6; the best D guess is TRBD1, with 5 bases matching. Sequencing was done on a sample of CD4+ T cells from blood. The receptor comes from a human donor in good health. The nucleotides are TGTGCCAGTAGCAACGAAGAGGGACGCTCCTATAATTCACCCCTCCACTTT. Its product reads: CASSNEEGRSYNSPLHF.